The 19 T cell receptor beta chains reported below all come from one sample, sequenced in a study of response to subunit inactivated influenza vaccine. TCRdb re-derived calls from the RT-PCR reads in MiXCR, one entry per CDR3 protein. The table records approximately 170,000 distinct CDR3 sequences, 14% of them present only once. The sample was CD8+ T cells sorted from PBMCs, taken 5 days after vaccination. The receptors derive from a man in his fifties who received an inactivated influenza vaccine.

This clonotype was observed at least ten times. The gene calls are TRBV6-5 and TRBJ2-3; 8 bases are shared with TRBD2. Per the germline V gene, CDR1 is MNHEY and CDR2 is SVGAGI. The CDR3 is 17 residues long. V was clipped by 4 bases and J by 2 bases; unmatched bases: 11. Written as DNA, the CDR3 is TGTGCCAGCAGTTCCTACCCCCCGGGGGGGCACACAGATACGCAGTATTTT. Amino acids: CASSSYPPGGHTDTQYF.

The chain has TRBV9 and TRBJ2-7; a possible D gene is TRBD1 (6 bases). This CDR3 has 14 amino acids. Germline V gene data show CDR1 as SGDLS and CDR2 as YYNGEE. Between the trimmed V and J ends, which lost 0 bases and 4 bases, there was a span of 11 bases. The CDR3 protein is CASSVGSGDYEQYF. Here the CDR3 DNA reads TGTGCCAGCAGCGTAGGTTCAGGGGATTACGAGCAGTACTTC.

This clonotype was recorded at least ten times. The rearrangement uses TRBV12-3 or TRBV12-4 and TRBJ2-7; maybe TRBD1 (5 bases). Trimming pared 3 bases from V and 2 bases from J, leaving 20 bases between. The length of the CDR3 is 17 residues. This CDR3 is CASSLTLGVYSAYEQYF. The CDR3 DNA reads as TGTGCCAGCAGTTTGACTTTAGGGGTCTACTCCGCCTACGAGCAGTACTTC.

This clonotype was observed many times. The V call is TRBV2, the J call TRBJ1-6; unclear D gene. V was pared by 2 bases and J by 9 bases, with 2 bases between. The germline CDR1 and CDR2 sequences are SNHLY and FYNNEI. This CDR3 comprises 11 residues. This chain's CDR3 is CASSEFSPLHF. CDR3 sequence (DNA): TGTGCCAGCAGTGAATTTTCACCCCTCCACTTT.

This chain uses TRBV29-1 with TRBJ2-7; a weak D match, TRBD1 (6 bases). The length of the CDR3 is 10 residues. Trimming cost V 5 bases and J 5 bases, with 7 bases left between them. Germline lookup yields CDR1 SQVTM and CDR2 ANQGSEA. The CDR3 region has the DNA TGCAGCGTTCAGGGGAACGAGCAGTACTTC. Translation gives CSVQGNEQYF.

The CDR3 region is CASSLAGLAGAGYNEQFF. The CDR3 DNA follows: TGTGCCAGCAGCTTGGCGGGGCTAGCGGGAGCTGGGTACAATGAGCAGTTCTTC. The V and J genes are TRBV5-6 and TRBJ2-1, with 10 bases lining up with TRBD2. This CDR3 contains 18 residues. V shed 0 bases and J 4 bases; nucleotides not matched to a gene: 10. Germline assignment: CDR1 SGHDT and CDR2 YYEEEE.

The rearrangement joins TRBV5-1 to TRBJ1-1; weak D call: TRBD1 (5 bases). The length of the CDR3 is 14 residues. V was pared by 7 bases and J by 10 bases, with 23 bases between. Germline CDR1 is SGHRS and CDR2 is YFSETQ. CDR3: CASSPPGAAGGAFF. Here the CDR3 DNA reads TGCGCCAGCTCCCCCCCAGGCGCGGCCGGGGGAGCTTTCTTT.

The sample holds many counts of this clonotype. The genes are TRBV10-3 and TRBJ2-1; D is perhaps TRBD1 (5 bases). Germline loops: CDR1 ENHRY, CDR2 SYGVKD. V was clipped by 6 bases and J by 0 bases, with 12 bases between them. CDR3 length: 15 amino acids. The CDR3 DNA sequence: TGTGCCATCAGGATGGACACAGGCTCCTACAATGAGCAGTTCTTC. Amino acid sequence: CAIRMDTGSYNEQFF.

The chain employs TRBV29-1 and TRBJ2-1; D might be TRBD1 (6 bases). The CDR3 is made up of 14 amino acids. Germline assignment: CDR1 SQVTM and CDR2 ANQGSEA. Trimming removed 3 bases at V and 10 bases at J, with 19 bases between. This CDR3 reads CSVEGPTGPVEQFF. The CDR3 region has the DNA TGCAGCGTTGAGGGACCAACAGGGCCCGTGGAGCAGTTCTTC.

Ten or more counts support this clonotype. The chain has TRBV6-2 or TRBV6-3 and TRBJ2-5, with unresolved D. The CDR3 extends over 13 amino acids. CDR1 MNHEY and CDR2 SVGEGT come from the germline V gene. The ends were cut back, 6 bases at V and 2 bases at J, with 10 bases in the middle. In DNA, the CDR3 is TGTGCCAGCAGATACACCTATCAAGAGACCCAGTACTTC. Translated, it gives CASRYTYQETQYF.

This clonotype was found many times. The V gene is TRBV7-9, the J gene TRBJ2-1; 10 nucleotides line up with TRBD2. CDR1 and CDR2 from the germline V gene are SEHNR and FQNEAQ (reference sequence). The CDR3 runs to 16 residues. V lost 4 bases to trimming and J lost 2 bases; unmatched junction nucleotides: 5. The CDR3 coding sequence is TGTGCCAGCAGCTCCCGGACTAGCGGACCCTACAATGAGCAGTTCTTC. This gives the protein CASSSRTSGPYNEQFF.

This clonotype has a handful of counts. The genes are TRBV7-8 and TRBJ2-2; possibly TRBD2 for D (5 bases). V dropped 4 bases and J dropped 7 bases, with 19 bases sitting between them. Per the germline V gene, CDR1 is SGHVS and CDR2 is FQNEAQ. The CDR3 extends over 16 amino acids. The CDR3 nucleotides read TGTGCCAGCAGCTCCGACCCTAGCTATGAGGGCGGGGAGCTGTTTTTT. This translates into CASSSDPSYEGGELFF.

This clonotype was observed a few times. V is TRBV2 and J is TRBJ2-3; D may be TRBD2 (5 bases). CDR1 is SNHLY, CDR2 FYNNEI, per germline. V was cut by 3 bases and J by 3 bases, with 19 bases left in between. The CDR3 has 17 residues. CDR3 bases: TGTGCCAGCAGTGATCCCCTGGGGAGCGTGGAAACAGATACGCAGTATTTT. Its translation is CASSDPLGSVETDTQYF.

This clonotype was seen a handful of times. The rearrangement uses TRBV9 and TRBJ2-1; 11 bases are shared with TRBD2. Germline CDR1 SGDLS, CDR2 YYNGEE. After removal of 0 bases from V and 5 bases from J, the junction contained 4 bases not matched to a gene. This CDR3 has 16 residues. The CDR3 reads CASSVGTSGHHNEQFF. Written as DNA, the CDR3 is TGTGCCAGCAGCGTAGGGACTAGCGGGCACCACAATGAGCAGTTCTTC.

This clonotype has only a few counts. V gene TRBV12-3 or TRBV12-4 combines with J gene TRBJ2-7; no clear D gene. The V end was cut by 0 bases, the J end by 5 bases, with 8 bases between. This CDR3 contains 13 residues. CDR3 loop: CASSLALGNEQYF. The CDR3 bases are TGTGCCAGCAGTTTAGCGTTGGGGAACGAGCAGTACTTC.

This clonotype was recorded at least ten times. J is TRBJ2-1 and V is TRBV20-1; no clear D. Germline V gene data show CDR1 as DFQATT and CDR2 as SNEGSKA (reference sequence). V lost 0 bases and J 9 bases, leaving 18 bases between the germline ends. The CDR3 is 15 amino acids. In DNA form, the CDR3 reads TGCAGTGCTAGAGAGCGGAGCGTAATGTCGGGTGAGCAGTTCTTC. Translating gives CSARERSVMSGEQFF.

This clonotype was seen a handful of times. The chain uses TRBV12-5 and TRBJ2-7; the D is unclear. The V end was cut by 2 bases, the J end by 2 bases, with 4 bases between. The CDR3 contains 12 residues. Germline CDR1 is LGHNT and CDR2 is FRNRAP. The CDR3 nucleotides read TGTGCTAGTGGTTTGCCGACCTACGAGCAGTACTTC. This translates into CASGLPTYEQYF.

Many counts were recorded for this clonotype. The rearrangement uses TRBV28 and TRBJ1-2, with a weak D call TRBD1 (5 bases). This CDR3 is built from 15 residues. Germline V gene sequence: CDR1 MDHEN, CDR2 SYDVKM. The V end was cut by 4 bases, the J end by 4 bases, with 16 bases between. This CDR3 reads CASSSNPGTLYGYTF. The CDR3 nucleotides are TGTGCCAGCAGTTCCAACCCCGGGACCCTCTATGGCTACACCTTC.

This clonotype was picked up many times. The J gene is TRBJ1-2, the V gene TRBV7-9; 7 nucleotides match TRBD1. V lost 1 base to trimming and J lost 3 bases; unmatched junction nucleotides: 2. The CDR3 contains 14 residues. In germline, CDR1 is SEHNR, CDR2 FQNEAQ (reference sequence). Here the CDR3 reads CASSLVQGYYGYTF. CDR3 bases: TGTGCCAGCAGCTTAGTACAGGGGTACTATGGCTACACCTTC.